This T cell receptor beta chain was recovered during a study of blood T cell repertoires in COVID-19. About the study: The United States, Italy and Spain were the sources of the acute and convalescent COVID-19 samples. In each case, the material was cDNA or gDNA derived from T cells, B-cell-depleted T cells, or PBMCs.

In the study's own analysis: Nucleated cell number was recorded as an estimate derived from reference gene primer amplification. The table came from immunoSEQ multiplex PCR; TCRdb's copy has only in-frame clones and leaves some out. V and J calls and clone size are copied from that table; D and trimming were computed from the DNA. Of about 81,000 clones in the sample, approximately 84% were seen once. With 0 bases clipped from V and 1 base from J, the junction kept 4 bases outside the gene matches. Germline V lookup: CDR1 SGHRS, CDR2 YFSETQ. This CDR3 is built from 17 residues. This chain joins TRBV5-1 and TRBJ2-6, with 7 bases identical to TRBD1. The origin of this receptor is a human donor in a cohort sampled during active COVID-19. Material: peripheral blood. This chain's CDR3 is CASSLGGTASGANVLTF. CDR3 sequence (DNA): TGCGCCAGCAGCTTGGGTGGGACAGCTTCTGGGGCCAACGTCCTGACTTTC.